Here is one T cell receptor beta chain with its context. This entry is derived from a study of T cells expressing NK-cell markers. One entry per CDR3 protein, without DNA, is what TCRdb gives after re-calling the 5' RACE reads. This listing includes under 200,000 distinct CDR3 sequences. CDR1 is DFQATT and CDR2 is SNEGSKA in the germline V gene (reference sequence). CDR3 length equals 17 residues. The chain couples TRBV20-1 to TRBJ2-1; TCRdb's D call, TRBD2, is unchecked because there is no DNA. The receptor was derived from a woman aged 18 to 75 in good health. Sequences were obtained from blood T cells: a sorted CD56 or NKG2C T cell subset, CD4+ or CD8+ T cells, or bulk PBMC T cells (not recorded which). CDR3 sequence reads: CSARGLSGTSGYNEQFF.